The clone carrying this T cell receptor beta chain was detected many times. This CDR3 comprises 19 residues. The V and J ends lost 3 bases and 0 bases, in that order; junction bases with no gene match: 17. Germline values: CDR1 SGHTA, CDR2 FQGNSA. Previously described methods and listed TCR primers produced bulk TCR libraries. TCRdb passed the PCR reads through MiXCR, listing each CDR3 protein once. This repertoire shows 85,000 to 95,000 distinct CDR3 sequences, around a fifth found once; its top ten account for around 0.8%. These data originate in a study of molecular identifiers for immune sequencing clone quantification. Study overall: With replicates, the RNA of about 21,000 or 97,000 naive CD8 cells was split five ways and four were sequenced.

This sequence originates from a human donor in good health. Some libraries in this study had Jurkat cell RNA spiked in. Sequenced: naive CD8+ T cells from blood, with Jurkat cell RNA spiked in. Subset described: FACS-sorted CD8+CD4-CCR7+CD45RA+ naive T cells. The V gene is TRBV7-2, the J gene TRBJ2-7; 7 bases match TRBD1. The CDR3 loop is CASSFYRGFRTTYSYEQYF. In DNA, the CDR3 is TGTGCCAGCAGCTTTTACAGGGGTTTCCGGACCACATACTCCTACGAGCAGTACTTC. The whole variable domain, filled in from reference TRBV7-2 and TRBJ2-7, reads GAGVSQSPSNKVTEKGKDVELRCDPISGHTALYWYRQSLGQGLEFLIYFQGNSAPDKSGLPSDRFSAERTGGSVSTLTIQRTQQEDSAVYLCASSFYRGFRTTYSYEQYFGPGTRLTVT.